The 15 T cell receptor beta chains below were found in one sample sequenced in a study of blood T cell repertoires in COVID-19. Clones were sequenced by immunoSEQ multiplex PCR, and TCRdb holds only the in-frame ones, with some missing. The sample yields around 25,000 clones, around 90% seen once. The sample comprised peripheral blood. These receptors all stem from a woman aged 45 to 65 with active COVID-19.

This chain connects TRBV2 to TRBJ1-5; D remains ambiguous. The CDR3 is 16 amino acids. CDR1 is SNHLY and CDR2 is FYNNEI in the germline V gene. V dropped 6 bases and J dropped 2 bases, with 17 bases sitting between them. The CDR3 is CASSPVSIQGNQPQHF. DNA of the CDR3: TGTGCCAGCAGCCCCGTGAGCATTCAAGGCAATCAGCCCCAGCATTTT.

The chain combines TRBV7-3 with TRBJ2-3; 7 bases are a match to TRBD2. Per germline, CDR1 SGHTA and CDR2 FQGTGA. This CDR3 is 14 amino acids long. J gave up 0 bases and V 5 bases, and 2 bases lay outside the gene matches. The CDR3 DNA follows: TGTGCCAGCAGCCCCGGGAGGAGCACAGATACGCAGTATTTT. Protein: CASSPGRSTDTQYF.

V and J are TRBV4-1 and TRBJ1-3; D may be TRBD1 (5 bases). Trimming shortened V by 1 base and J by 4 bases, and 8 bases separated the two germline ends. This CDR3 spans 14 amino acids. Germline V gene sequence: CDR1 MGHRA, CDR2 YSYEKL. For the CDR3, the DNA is TGCGCCAGCAGCCAAGGACCAGGGGGAAACACCATATATTTT. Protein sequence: CASSQGPGGNTIYF.

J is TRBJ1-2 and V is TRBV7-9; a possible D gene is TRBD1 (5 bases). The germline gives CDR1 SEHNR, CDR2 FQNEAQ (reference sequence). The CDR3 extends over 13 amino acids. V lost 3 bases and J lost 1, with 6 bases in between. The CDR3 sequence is CASSLQGNYGYTF. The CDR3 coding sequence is TGTGCCAGCAGCTTGCAGGGTAACTATGGCTACACCTTC.

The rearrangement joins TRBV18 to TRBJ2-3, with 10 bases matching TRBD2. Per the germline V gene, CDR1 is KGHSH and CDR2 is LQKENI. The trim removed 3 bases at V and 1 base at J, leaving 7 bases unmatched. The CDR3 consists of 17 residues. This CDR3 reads CASSPDTGTSGTDTQYF. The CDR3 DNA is TGTGCCAGCTCACCTGACACCGGGACTAGCGGCACAGATACGCAGTATTTT.

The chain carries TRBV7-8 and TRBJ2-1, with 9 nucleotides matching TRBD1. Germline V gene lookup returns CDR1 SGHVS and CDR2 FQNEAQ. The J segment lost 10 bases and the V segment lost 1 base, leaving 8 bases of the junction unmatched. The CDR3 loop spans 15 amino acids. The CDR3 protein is CASSLVDRGTGEQFF. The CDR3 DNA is TGTGCCAGCAGCTTAGTAGACAGGGGGACTGGGGAGCAGTTCTTC.

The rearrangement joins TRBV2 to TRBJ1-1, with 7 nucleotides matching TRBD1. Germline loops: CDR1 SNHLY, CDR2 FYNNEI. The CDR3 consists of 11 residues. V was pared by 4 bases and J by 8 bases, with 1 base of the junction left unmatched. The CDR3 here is CASSVDREAFF. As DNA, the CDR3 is TGTGCCAGCAGTGTGGACAGGGAAGCTTTCTTT.

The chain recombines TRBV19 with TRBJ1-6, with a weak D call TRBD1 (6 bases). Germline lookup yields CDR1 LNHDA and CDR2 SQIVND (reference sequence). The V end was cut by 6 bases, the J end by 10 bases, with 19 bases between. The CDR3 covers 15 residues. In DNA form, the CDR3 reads TGTGCCAGTAGCCCAACGAGGGGGAGTAGCTCACCCCTCCACTTT. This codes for CASSPTRGSSSPLHF. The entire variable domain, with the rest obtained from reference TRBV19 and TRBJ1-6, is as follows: DGGITQSPKYLFRKEGQNVTLSCEQNLNHDAMYWYRQDPGQGLRLIYYSQIVNDFQKGDIAEGYSVSREKKESFPLTVTSAQKNPTAFYLCASSPTRGSSSPLHFGNGTRLTVT.

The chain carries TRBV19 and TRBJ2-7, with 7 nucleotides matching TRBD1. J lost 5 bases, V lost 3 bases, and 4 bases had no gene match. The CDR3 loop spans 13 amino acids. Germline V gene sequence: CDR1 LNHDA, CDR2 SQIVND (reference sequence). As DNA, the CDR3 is TGTGCCAGTAGTATCAGGGGGAGTGACGAGCAGTACTTC. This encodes CASSIRGSDEQYF.

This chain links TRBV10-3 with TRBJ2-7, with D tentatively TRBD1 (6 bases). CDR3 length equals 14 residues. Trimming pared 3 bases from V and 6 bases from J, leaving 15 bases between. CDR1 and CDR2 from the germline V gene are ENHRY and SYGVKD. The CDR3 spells CAISDPTQGFEQYF. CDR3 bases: TGTGCCATCAGTGACCCTACTCAGGGGTTCGAGCAGTACTTC.

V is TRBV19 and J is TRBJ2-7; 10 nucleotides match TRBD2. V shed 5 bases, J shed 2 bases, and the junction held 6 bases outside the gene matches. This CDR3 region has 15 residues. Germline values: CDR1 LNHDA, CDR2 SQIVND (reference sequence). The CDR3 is CASSETSGPAYEQYF. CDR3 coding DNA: TGTGCCAGTAGTGAGACTAGCGGGCCCGCCTACGAGCAGTACTTC.

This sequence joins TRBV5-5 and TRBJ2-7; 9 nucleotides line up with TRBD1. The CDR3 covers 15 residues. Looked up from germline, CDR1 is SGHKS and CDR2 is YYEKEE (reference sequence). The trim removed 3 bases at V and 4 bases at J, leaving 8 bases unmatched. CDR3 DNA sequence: TGTGCCAGCAGCTCGGACCCGGGACAGGGTTACGAGCAGTACTTC. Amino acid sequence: CASSSDPGQGYEQYF.

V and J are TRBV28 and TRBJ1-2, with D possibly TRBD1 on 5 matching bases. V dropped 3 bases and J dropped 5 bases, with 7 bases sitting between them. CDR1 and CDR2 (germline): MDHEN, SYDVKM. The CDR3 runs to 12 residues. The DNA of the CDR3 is TGTGCCAGCAGTTTGGGGGGTTATGGCTACACCTTC. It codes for CASSLGGYGYTF.

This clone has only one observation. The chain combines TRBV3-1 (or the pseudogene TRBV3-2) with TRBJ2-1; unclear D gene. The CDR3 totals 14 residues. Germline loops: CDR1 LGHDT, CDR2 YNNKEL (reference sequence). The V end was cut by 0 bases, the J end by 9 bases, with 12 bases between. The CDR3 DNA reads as TGTGCCAGCAGCCAAGAGGTACGAGGAGCTGAGCAGTTCTTC. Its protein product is CASSQEVRGAEQFF.

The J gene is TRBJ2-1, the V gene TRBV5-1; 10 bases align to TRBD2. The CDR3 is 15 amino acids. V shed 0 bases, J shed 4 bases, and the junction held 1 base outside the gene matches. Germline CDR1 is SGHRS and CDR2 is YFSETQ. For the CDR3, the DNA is TGCGCCAGCAGCTTGGGGACTAGCGGTTACAATGAGCAGTTCTTC. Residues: CASSLGTSGYNEQFF.